The 10 T cell receptor beta chains reported below all come from one sample, sequenced in a study of T-cell memory formation after mild COVID-19 (dated by TCRdb to the early 2020s). Library preparation used 5' RACE. Sequencing used an Illumina NovaSeq 6000. TCRdb's own reprocessing of the public reads used fastp at Q25 and MiXCR and kept productive beta chains. Duplicate CDR3 protein sequences are folded into a single record with the most common DNA and genes. Across this sample there are approximately 500,000 distinct CDR3 sequences, with about 23% seen only once. Clones ranked in the top ten supply around an eighth of the sample. The sequenced material came from PBMCs or a T cell subset sorted from them (not recorded which). Receptor source: an adult woman who had mild COVID-19 (a few samples of this study predate the infection). The sample titles of this study are shuffled in the database, so cell type and time point are left out; the donor was told from shared clones.

This clonotype was detected only a few times. The chain employs TRBV5-4 and TRBJ2-5, with D perhaps matching TRBD1 (6 bases). V was trimmed by 5 bases and J by 5 bases, leaving 13 bases between them. The CDR3 runs to 13 residues. Germline values: CDR1 SGHNT, CDR2 YYREEE (reference sequence). This CDR3 reads CASSTGDRETQYF. As DNA, the CDR3 is TGTGCCAGCAGTACCGGCGACAGGGAGACCCAGTACTTC.

This chain joins TRBV9 and TRBJ2-1, with D maybe TRBD2 (6 bases). The CDR3 runs to 15 residues. The V and J ends lost 0 bases and 7 bases respectively, with 14 bases between them. The germline V gene encodes CDR1 SGDLS and CDR2 YYNGEE. The CDR3 loop reads CASSVAGGMTNEQFF. DNA for the CDR3: TGTGCCAGCAGCGTAGCGGGCGGGATGACAAATGAGCAGTTCTTC.

This clonotype has only a few counts. V usage is TRBV20-1 and J usage is TRBJ1-1; D unclear. V shed 6 bases and J shed 4 bases, with 15 bases lying between them. The germline CDR1 and CDR2 sequences are DFQATT and SNEGSKA (reference sequence). This CDR3 is built from 13 residues. CDR3: CSAPEGWATEAFF. The DNA of the CDR3 is TGCAGTGCCCCGGAGGGCTGGGCCACTGAAGCTTTCTTT.

This clonotype was seen a handful of times. The chain joins TRBV7-3 to TRBJ1-1; no reliable D call. Germline V gene sequence: CDR1 SGHTA, CDR2 FQGTGA. This CDR3 spans 13 amino acids. Trimming cost V 4 bases and J 1 base, with 7 bases left between them. The DNA for the CDR3 is TGTGCCAGCAGCTCCGGAGCGAACACTGAAGCTTTCTTT. Its translation: CASSSGANTEAFF.

This clonotype occurred a few times. V is TRBV29-1 and J is TRBJ1-2; the D is unclear. Germline V gene sequence: CDR1 SQVTM, CDR2 ANQGSEA. V lost 4 bases and J lost 2, with 11 bases in between. CDR3 length equals 13 residues. The CDR3 loop reads CSVGIGSNYGYTF. CDR3 in DNA: TGCAGCGTTGGAATCGGGTCAAACTATGGCTACACCTTC.

This clonotype was observed a few times. This sequence joins TRBV5-1 and TRBJ1-1, with D possibly matching TRBD1 (5 bases). This CDR3 spans 13 amino acids. Germline V gives CDR1 SGHRS, CDR2 YFSETQ. V lost 4 bases, J lost 5 bases, and 12 bases lay in between. The CDR3: CASSPAGETEAFF. CDR3 nucleotide sequence: TGCGCCAGCAGCCCGGCGGGGGAGACTGAAGCTTTCTTT.

V and J are TRBV6-1 and TRBJ2-1, with a tentative D call TRBD2 (5 bases). In germline, CDR1 is MNHNS, CDR2 SASEGT. V was clipped by 4 bases and J by 0 bases, with 13 bases between them. The CDR3 contains 16 residues. For the CDR3, the DNA is TGTGCCAGCAGTGTTGGACTCATGAGCTCCTACAATGAGCAGTTCTTC. Residues: CASSVGLMSSYNEQFF.

This clonotype came up a few times. The DNA for the CDR3 is TGTGCCAGCAGTTACTCCCCGACAGGGACGGTCTCTGGGGCCAACGTCCTGACTTTC. Translated: CASSYSPTGTVSGANVLTF. V usage is TRBV6-5 and J usage is TRBJ2-6, with 7 bases aligning to TRBD1. CDR3 size: 19 residues. CDR1 and CDR2 from the germline V gene are MNHEY and SVGAGI. V was pared by 0 bases and J by 0 bases, with 8 bases of the junction left unmatched.

The chain carries TRBV7-3 and TRBJ2-3, with TRBD2 as a possible D gene (6 bases). The ends were cut back, 5 bases at V and 4 bases at J, with 22 bases in the middle. This CDR3 has 17 amino acids. Germline V gives CDR1 SGHTA, CDR2 FQGTGA. CDR3 sequence reads: CASSPEPGTRVADTQYF. The CDR3 DNA is TGTGCCAGCAGCCCTGAACCCGGGACTCGCGTTGCAGATACGCAGTATTTT.

This clonotype was detected only a few times. This chain links TRBV5-4 with TRBJ1-3; tentatively, D is TRBD1 (5 bases). Trimming left V 3 bases short and J 12 bases short, with 13 bases between. The CDR3 has 12 residues. Germline assignment: CDR1 SGHNT and CDR2 YYREEE (reference sequence). As DNA, the CDR3 is TGTGCCAGCAGCTGGGACGGGGCTGGCATATATTTT. Its protein product is CASSWDGAGIYF.